This T cell receptor beta chain is from a study of T cells in Graves' hyperthyroidism and ophthalmopathy. This clonotype was counted at least ten times. Its specificity is not known. Amplification of TCR beta CDR3 regions was performed using RNA transcripts as template. HTBI primers were the set used in a first-round RT-PCR of the TCR CDR3. TCRdb analysed the multiplex PCR reads with MiXCR anew, one entry per CDR3 protein. The profile shows a few hundred thousand distinct CDR3 sequences, about a sixth of them singletons. The study included ophthalmopathy patients with Clinical Activity Score at least 3, NOSPECS grade at least 4 and duration under 3 months. Exclusion of patients followed from uncontrolled infection, other autoimmune disease, pregnancy or lactation. PBMCs stemmed from around 9.3 ml fresh peripheral blood. Findings of the study overall: Most thyroid clonotypes that were expanded above 0.001 also turned up in blood.

This CDR3 is built from 11 residues. V was cut by 4 bases and J by 8 bases, with 8 bases left in between. CDR1 and CDR2 from the germline V gene are MNHEY and SVGEGT. The chain links TRBV6-2 or TRBV6-3 to TRBJ1-1, with D possibly being TRBD1 (5 bases). The receptor was isolated from an older woman with Graves' ophthalmopathy. The sample taken for sequencing was blood. The CDR3: CASSLGVEAFF. The CDR3 DNA follows: TGTGCCAGCAGTTTGGGGGTCGAAGCTTTCTTT.